These 9 T cell receptor beta chains were sequenced from one sample in a study of PD-L1 blockade in urothelial cancer. Profiling relied on immunoSEQ multiplex PCR, and the TCRdb table lists in-frame clones only, not all of them. This table has around 100,000 clones, around 90% appearing once. Time point specified: peripheral blood 6 weeks after treatment start. Specimen: PBMCs, collected around atezolizumab (anti-PD-L1) treatment. All receptors derive from a man between 60 and 70 years old with urothelial cancer.

The gene calls are TRBV5-4 and TRBJ2-7; the match to TRBD2 covers 7 bases. CDR3 length: 14 amino acids. Germline V gene lookup returns CDR1 SGHNT and CDR2 YYREEE (reference sequence). J was trimmed by 2 bases and V by 0 bases; bases with no gene match: 2. This CDR3 is CASSLESGAYEQYF. In DNA form, the CDR3 reads TGTGCCAGCAGCTTGGAGAGCGGGGCCTACGAGCAGTACTTC.

This chain joins TRBV4-1 and TRBJ1-1; possible D gene TRBD1, 5 bases. In germline, CDR1 is MGHRA, CDR2 YSYEKL. CDR3 length equals 13 residues. V lost 1 base, J lost 4 bases, and 7 bases lay in between. CDR3 loop: CASSQAGATEAFF. In DNA form, the CDR3 reads TGCGCCAGCAGCCAAGCTGGGGCCACTGAAGCTTTCTTT.

In this sample, this clone turned up once. DNA of the CDR3: TGTGCCAGCAGTGAAGATCGGGGAGGGGAGCAGTACTTC. Its translation is CASSEDRGGEQYF. This sequence joins TRBV6-1 and TRBJ2-7, with 7 bases aligning to TRBD2. Germline values: CDR1 MNHNS, CDR2 SASEGT. The CDR3 is 13 residues long. Trimming took 1 base from V and 7 from J; bases not matched to a gene: 4.

The chain uses TRBV19 and TRBJ2-3; 8 bases are a match to TRBD1. V lost 6 bases and J lost 2; bases outside the gene matches: 10. The CDR3 consists of 16 residues. Germline CDR1 LNHDA, CDR2 SQIVND (reference sequence). The DNA for the CDR3 is TGTGCCAGTAGCAACACGGACAGGGCTTACACAGATACGCAGTATTTT. Protein: CASSNTDRAYTDTQYF.

The J gene is TRBJ2-3, the V gene TRBV6-5; 7 bases match TRBD1. V was pared by 5 bases and J by 9 bases, with 5 bases of the junction left unmatched. Germline assignment: CDR1 MNHEY and CDR2 SVGAGI. The CDR3 has 12 amino acids. The CDR3 loop is CASSRDRATQYF. CDR3 sequence (DNA): TGTGCCAGCAGTCGAGACAGGGCAACGCAGTATTTT.

The CDR3 sequence is CASSPAGTYNEQFF. CDR3 bases: TGTGCCAGCAGTCCGGCGGGGACCTACAATGAGCAGTTCTTC. The chain recombines TRBV6-1 with TRBJ2-1; perhaps TRBD2 as D (6 bases). The germline gives CDR1 MNHNS, CDR2 SASEGT. Trimming took off 5 bases at V and 2 bases at J, with 10 bases between the two ends. The CDR3 has 14 amino acids.

The chain is built from TRBV19 and TRBJ1-3, with D hard to call. Germline CDR1 is LNHDA and CDR2 is SQIVND (reference sequence). The ends were cut back, 10 bases at V and 0 bases at J, with 10 bases in the middle. The CDR3 consists of 13 residues. The CDR3 coding sequence is TGTGCCACTACCGGGAGCTCTGGAAACACCATATATTTT. Translating it yields CATTGSSGNTIYF.

The V call is TRBV5-5, the J call TRBJ1-2, with TRBD1 matching over 8 bases. CDR3 length equals 15 residues. CDR1 and CDR2 from the germline V gene are SGHKS and YYEKEE (reference sequence). The V and J ends lost 0 bases and 5 bases, in that order; junction bases with no gene match: 6. CDR3 DNA: TGTGCCAGCAGCTTGGCCCAGGGGGCCCGATATGGCTACACCTTC. Its protein is CASSLAQGARYGYTF.

This chain connects TRBV18 to TRBJ2-3, with D possibly TRBD2 on 6 matching bases. V was clipped by 0 bases and J by 2 bases, with 12 bases between them. There are 16 residues in the CDR3. Germline V lookup: CDR1 KGHSH, CDR2 LQKENI. The CDR3 DNA is TGTGCCAGCTCACCACCTGGAGGGGCTGCCACAGATACGCAGTATTTT. Amino acids: CASSPPGGAATDTQYF.